The next 9 T cell receptor beta chains were all read from a single sample in a study of human T cells and chemical hapten exposure (dated by TCRdb to about 2021). The library relied on RACE. The sequencer listed for this sample is NextSeq 500. TCRdb passed the public sequencing reads through fastp at Q25 and MiXCR, retaining productive beta sequences. Rows with one shared CDR3 protein collapse into an entry with the most common genes and DNA. Recorded for this sample are about 68,000 distinct CDR3 sequences; approximately 11% of them occurred a single time. 4.5% to 5.5% of the sample lies in the top ten. The time point label of this sample denotes: pre-sensitization, week 0. What this sample's treatment or condition label stands for: therapeutic diphenylcyclopropenone sensitization with weekly scalp DPC. The sample here was whole blood, taken in connection with sensitization to the hapten diphenylcyclopropenone (DPC). These receptors were obtained from a woman between 50 and 59 years old with alopecia areata. Some clones in this sample may be carry-over from other donors' samples.

The sample holds a few counts of this clonotype. The genes are TRBV7-9 and TRBJ2-7; 7 nucleotides line up with TRBD2. Germline-derived CDR1 and CDR2 are SEHNR and FQNEAQ (reference sequence). This CDR3 spans 14 amino acids. After removal of 3 bases from V and 4 bases from J, the junction contained 6 bases not matched to a gene. This CDR3 reads CASSFSGIAYEQYF. As DNA, the CDR3 is TGTGCCAGCAGCTTCAGCGGGATTGCTTACGAGCAGTACTTC.

In this sample, this clonotype turned up a few times. The chain links TRBV19 to TRBJ2-1, with 13 bases identical to TRBD2. Trimming removed 4 bases from V and 5 bases from J; junction bases left unmatched: 5. Germline V gene sequence: CDR1 LNHDA, CDR2 SQIVND (reference sequence). The CDR3 covers 16 residues. CDR3 sequence (DNA): TGTGCCAGTAGTAGACTAGCGGGAGGTGTACACAATGAGCAGTTCTTC. Protein: CASSRLAGGVHNEQFF.

This chain uses TRBV2 with TRBJ1-5, with D perhaps matching TRBD1 (5 bases). This CDR3 has 18 amino acids. V was pared by 4 bases and J by 3 bases, with 22 bases between. Germline V gene lookup returns CDR1 SNHLY and CDR2 FYNNEI. The CDR3 bases are TGTGCCAGCAGTGTCCCCAGGGCCGAAACAGGTATCAATCAGCCCCAGCATTTT. It encodes CASSVPRAETGINQPQHF.

This clonotype was detected many times. The V and J genes are TRBV5-4 and TRBJ2-1; 7 positions agree with TRBD2. This CDR3 region has 13 residues. J gave up 4 bases and V 5 bases, and 3 bases lay outside the gene matches. Germline V lookup: CDR1 SGHNT, CDR2 YYREEE (reference sequence). The CDR3 here is CASRMGGYNEQFF. The CDR3 DNA reads as TGTGCCAGCAGAATGGGGGGGTACAATGAGCAGTTCTTC.

This clonotype was recorded at least ten times. V usage is TRBV7-9 and J usage is TRBJ2-1; 10 positions agree with TRBD2. The J segment lost 4 bases and the V segment lost 5 bases, leaving 5 bases of the junction unmatched. The CDR3 is 15 amino acids. Germline V gene lookup returns CDR1 SEHNR and CDR2 FQNEAQ (reference sequence). The CDR3 loop reads CASSPAGGPYNEQFF. The CDR3 DNA reads TGTGCCAGCAGCCCAGCGGGAGGGCCTTACAATGAGCAGTTCTTC.

The rearrangement uses TRBV5-5 and TRBJ2-3; D possibly matches TRBD1 or TRBD2 (6 bases each). With 4 bases removed from V and 0 bases from J, the gap between germline ends came to 9 bases. The CDR3 sequence is 14 residues long. Germline V gene sequence: CDR1 SGHKS, CDR2 YYEKEE (reference sequence). CDR3 coding DNA: TGTGCCAGCAGCGGGGGGCCAAGCACAGATACGCAGTATTTT. Translated: CASSGGPSTDTQYF.

This chain uses TRBV7-9 with TRBJ2-4; D not certain. The germline V gene encodes CDR1 SEHNR and CDR2 FQNEAQ (reference sequence). Deletions cut 5 bases from V and 3 bases from J, with 14 bases between. The CDR3 totals 15 residues. The CDR3: CASSTRPLGKNIQYF. CDR3 sequence (DNA): TGTGCCAGCAGCACTCGGCCGCTAGGCAAAAACATTCAGTACTTC.

This clonotype was recorded at least ten times. J is TRBJ2-7 and V is TRBV4-3; D is ambiguous. This CDR3 comprises 14 residues. Trimming took off 3 bases at V and 0 bases at J, with 9 bases between the two ends. Germline V lookup: CDR1 LGHNA, CDR2 YSLEER. The CDR3 region is CASSQSWVSYEQYF. The CDR3, as DNA: TGCGCCAGCAGCCAGTCCTGGGTCTCCTACGAGCAGTACTTC.

Of note for this clonotype: The junction shows a germline mismatch at one end, possibly a read error. V gene TRBV2 combines with J gene TRBJ2-7; 9 bases match TRBD1. The CDR3 loop spans 14 amino acids. Germline CDR1 and CDR2: SNHLY and FYNNEI. The CDR3 protein is CTSSSGQGLYEQYF. CDR3 nucleotide sequence: TGTACCAGCAGTTCTGGACAGGGGCTCTACGAGCAGTACTTC.